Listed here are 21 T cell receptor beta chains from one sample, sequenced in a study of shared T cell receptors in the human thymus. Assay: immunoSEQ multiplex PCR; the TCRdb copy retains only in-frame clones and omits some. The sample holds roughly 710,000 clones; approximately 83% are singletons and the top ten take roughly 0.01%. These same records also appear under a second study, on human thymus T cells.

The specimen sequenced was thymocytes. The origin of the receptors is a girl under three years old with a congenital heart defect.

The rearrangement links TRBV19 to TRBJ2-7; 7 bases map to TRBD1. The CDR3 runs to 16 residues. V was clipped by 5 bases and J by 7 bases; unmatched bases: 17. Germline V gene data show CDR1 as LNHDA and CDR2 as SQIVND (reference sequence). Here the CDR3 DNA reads TGTGCCAGTAGTGCACCGGGACAGCCAAACCATAGGGAGCAGTACTTC. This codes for CASSAPGQPNHREQYF.

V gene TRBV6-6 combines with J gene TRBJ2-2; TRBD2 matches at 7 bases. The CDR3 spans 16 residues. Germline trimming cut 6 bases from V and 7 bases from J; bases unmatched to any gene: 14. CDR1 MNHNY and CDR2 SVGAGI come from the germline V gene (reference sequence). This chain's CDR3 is CASSSPPGGVFGELFF. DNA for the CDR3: TGTGCCAGCAGCTCCCCTCCGGGGGGTGTCTTCGGGGAGCTGTTTTTT.

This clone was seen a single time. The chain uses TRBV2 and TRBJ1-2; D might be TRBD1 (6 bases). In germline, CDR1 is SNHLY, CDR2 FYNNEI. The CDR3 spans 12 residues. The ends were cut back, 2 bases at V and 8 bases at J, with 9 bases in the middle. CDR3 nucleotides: TGTGCCAGCAGTGAAACAGGGTACGGCTACACCTTC. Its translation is CASSETGYGYTF.

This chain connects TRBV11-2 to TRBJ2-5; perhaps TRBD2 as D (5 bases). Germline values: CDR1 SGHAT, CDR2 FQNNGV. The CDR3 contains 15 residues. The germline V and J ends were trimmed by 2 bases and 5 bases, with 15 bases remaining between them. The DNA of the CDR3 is TGTGCCAGCAGCTTACAACTAGTGCAATGCGAGACCCAGTACTTC. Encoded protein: CASSLQLVQCETQYF.

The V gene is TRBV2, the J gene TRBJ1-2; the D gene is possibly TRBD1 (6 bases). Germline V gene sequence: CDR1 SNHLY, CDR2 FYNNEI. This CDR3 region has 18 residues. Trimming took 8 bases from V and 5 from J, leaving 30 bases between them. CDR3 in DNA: TGTGCCAGCCCCACGGCCAGGGGTGACGACTATCCCACGTATGGCTACACCTTC. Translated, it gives CASPTARGDDYPTYGYTF.

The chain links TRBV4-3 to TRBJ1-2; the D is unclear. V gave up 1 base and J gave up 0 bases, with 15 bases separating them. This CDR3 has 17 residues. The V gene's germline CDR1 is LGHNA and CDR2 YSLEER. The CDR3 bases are TGCGCCAGCAGCCAAGTGTTCAGCGATGTCGCTAACTATGGCTACACCTTC. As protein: CASSQVFSDVANYGYTF.

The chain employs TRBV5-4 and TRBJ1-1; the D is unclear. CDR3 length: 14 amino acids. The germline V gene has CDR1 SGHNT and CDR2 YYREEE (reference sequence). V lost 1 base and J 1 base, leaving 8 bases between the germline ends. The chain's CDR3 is CASSLPSANTEAFF. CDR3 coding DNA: TGTGCCAGCAGCTTGCCCAGCGCGAACACTGAAGCTTTCTTT.

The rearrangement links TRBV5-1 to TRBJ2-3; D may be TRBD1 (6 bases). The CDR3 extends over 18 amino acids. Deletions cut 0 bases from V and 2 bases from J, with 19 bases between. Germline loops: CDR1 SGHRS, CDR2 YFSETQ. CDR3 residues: CASSLARDRSPPTDTQYF. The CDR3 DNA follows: TGCGCCAGCAGCTTGGCCAGAGACAGGAGCCCCCCCACAGATACGCAGTATTTT.

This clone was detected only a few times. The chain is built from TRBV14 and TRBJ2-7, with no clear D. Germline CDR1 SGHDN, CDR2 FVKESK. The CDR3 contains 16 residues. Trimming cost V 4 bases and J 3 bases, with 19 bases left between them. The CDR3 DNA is TGTGCCAGCAGCCCCTTCTGGTCTACCCCGAGCTACGAGCAGTACTTC. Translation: CASSPFWSTPSYEQYF.

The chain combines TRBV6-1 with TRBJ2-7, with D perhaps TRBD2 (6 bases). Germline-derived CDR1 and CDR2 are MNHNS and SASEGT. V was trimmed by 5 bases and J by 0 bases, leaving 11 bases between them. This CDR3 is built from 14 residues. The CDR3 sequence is CASSIGTPSYEQYF. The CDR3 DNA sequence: TGTGCCAGCAGTATCGGGACTCCCTCCTACGAGCAGTACTTC.

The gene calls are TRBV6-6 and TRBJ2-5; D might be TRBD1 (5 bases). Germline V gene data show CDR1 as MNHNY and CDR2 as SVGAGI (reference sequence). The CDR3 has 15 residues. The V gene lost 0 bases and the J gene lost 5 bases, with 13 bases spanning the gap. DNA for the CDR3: TGTGCCAGCAGTTACTCGATTTCAGGGCTTGAGACCCAGTACTTC. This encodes CASSYSISGLETQYF.

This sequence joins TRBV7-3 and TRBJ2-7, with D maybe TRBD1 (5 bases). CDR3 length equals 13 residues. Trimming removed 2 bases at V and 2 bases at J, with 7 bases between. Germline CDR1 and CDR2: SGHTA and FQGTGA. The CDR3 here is CASSLEGAYEQYF. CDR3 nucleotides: TGTGCCAGCAGCTTAGAAGGGGCCTACGAGCAGTACTTC.

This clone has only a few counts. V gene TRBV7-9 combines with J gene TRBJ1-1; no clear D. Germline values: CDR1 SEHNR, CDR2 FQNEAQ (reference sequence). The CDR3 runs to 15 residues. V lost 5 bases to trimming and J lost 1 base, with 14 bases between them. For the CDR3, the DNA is TGTGCCAGCAGCCCACGCTCGCAGAAGAACACTGAAGCTTTCTTT. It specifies CASSPRSQKNTEAFF.

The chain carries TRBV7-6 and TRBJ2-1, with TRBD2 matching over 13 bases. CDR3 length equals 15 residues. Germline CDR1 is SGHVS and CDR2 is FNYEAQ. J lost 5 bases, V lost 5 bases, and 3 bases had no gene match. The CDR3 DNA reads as TGTGCCAGCAGCGGGGGACTAGCGGGGAACAATGAGCAGTTCTTC. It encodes CASSGGLAGNNEQFF.

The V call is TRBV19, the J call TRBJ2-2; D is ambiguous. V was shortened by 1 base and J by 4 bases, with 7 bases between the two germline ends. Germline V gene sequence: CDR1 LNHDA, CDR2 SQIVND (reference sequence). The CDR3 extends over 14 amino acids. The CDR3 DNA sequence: TGTGCCAGTAGTATAGTTTCCATCACCGGGGAGCTGTTTTTT. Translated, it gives CASSIVSITGELFF.

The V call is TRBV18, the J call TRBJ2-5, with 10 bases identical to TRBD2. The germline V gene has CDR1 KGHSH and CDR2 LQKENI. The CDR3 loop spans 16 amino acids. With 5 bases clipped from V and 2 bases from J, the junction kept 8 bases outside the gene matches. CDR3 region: CASSLLAGNPQETQYF. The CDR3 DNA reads TGTGCCAGCTCATTACTAGCGGGGAACCCTCAAGAGACCCAGTACTTC.

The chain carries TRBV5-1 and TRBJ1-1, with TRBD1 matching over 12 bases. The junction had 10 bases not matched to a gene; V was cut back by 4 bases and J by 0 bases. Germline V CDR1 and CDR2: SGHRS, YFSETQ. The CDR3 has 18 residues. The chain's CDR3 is CASSQGQGADVMNTEAFF. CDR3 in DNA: TGCGCCAGCAGCCAGGGACAGGGGGCTGACGTTATGAACACTGAAGCTTTCTTT.

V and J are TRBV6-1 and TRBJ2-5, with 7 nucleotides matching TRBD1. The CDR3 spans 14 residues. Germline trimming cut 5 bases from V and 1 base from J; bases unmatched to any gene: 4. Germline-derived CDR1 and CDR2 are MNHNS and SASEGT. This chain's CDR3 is CASSLQGVQETQYF. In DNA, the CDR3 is TGTGCCAGCAGTCTCCAGGGGGTCCAAGAGACCCAGTACTTC.

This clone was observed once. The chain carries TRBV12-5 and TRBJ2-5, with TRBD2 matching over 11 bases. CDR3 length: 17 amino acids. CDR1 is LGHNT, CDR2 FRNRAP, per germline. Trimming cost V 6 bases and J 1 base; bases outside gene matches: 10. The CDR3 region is CASGPTSGGILQETQYF. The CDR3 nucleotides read TGTGCTAGTGGACCCACTAGCGGGGGAATTCTCCAAGAGACCCAGTACTTC.

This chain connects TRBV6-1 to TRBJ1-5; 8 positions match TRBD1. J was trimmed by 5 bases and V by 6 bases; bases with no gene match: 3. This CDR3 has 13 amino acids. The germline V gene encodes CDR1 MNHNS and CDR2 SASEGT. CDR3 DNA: TGTGCCAGCAGAAAGACAGGGGATCAGCCCCAGCATTTT. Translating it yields CASRKTGDQPQHF.

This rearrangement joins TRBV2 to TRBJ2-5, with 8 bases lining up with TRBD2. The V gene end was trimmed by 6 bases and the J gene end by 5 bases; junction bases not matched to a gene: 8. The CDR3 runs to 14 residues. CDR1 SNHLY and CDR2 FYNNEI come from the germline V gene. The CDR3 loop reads CASRMAGGGETQYF. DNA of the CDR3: TGTGCCAGCAGGATGGCGGGGGGAGGCGAGACCCAGTACTTC.